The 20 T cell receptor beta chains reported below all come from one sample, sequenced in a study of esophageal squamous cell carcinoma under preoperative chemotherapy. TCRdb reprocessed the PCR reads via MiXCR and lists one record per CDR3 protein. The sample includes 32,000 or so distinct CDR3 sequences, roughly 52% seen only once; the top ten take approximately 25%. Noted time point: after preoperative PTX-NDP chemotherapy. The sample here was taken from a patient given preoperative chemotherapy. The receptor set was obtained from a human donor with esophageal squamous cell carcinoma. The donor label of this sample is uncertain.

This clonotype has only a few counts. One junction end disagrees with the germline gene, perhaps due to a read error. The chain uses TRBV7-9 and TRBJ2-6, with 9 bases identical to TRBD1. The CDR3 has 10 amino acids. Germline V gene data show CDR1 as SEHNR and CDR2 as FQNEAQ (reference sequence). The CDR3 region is CASSLLGQGF. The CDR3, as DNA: TGTGCCAGCAGCTTGTTGGGACAGGGTTTC.

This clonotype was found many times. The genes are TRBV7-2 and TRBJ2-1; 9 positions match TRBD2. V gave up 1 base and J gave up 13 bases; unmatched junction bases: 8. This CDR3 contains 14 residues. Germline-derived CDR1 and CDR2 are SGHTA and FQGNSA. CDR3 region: CASSLDAGGETQFF. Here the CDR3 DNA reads TGTGCCAGCAGCTTAGACGCGGGGGGGGAGACCCAGTTCTTC.

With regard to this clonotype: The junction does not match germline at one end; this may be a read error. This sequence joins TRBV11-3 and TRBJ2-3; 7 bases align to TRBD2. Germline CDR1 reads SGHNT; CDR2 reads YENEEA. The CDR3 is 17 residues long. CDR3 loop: CASSCEAGMGNKDIQYF. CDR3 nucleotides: TGTGCCAGCAGCTGCGAAGCGGGGATGGGAAATAAAGATATTCAGTATTTC.

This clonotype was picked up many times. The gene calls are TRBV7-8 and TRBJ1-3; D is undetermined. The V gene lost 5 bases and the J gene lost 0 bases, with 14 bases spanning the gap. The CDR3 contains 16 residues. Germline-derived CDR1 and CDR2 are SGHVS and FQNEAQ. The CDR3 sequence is CASSPQLPSSGNTIYF. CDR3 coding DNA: TGTGCCAGCAGCCCCCAGTTACCTAGCTCTGGAAACACCATATATTTT.

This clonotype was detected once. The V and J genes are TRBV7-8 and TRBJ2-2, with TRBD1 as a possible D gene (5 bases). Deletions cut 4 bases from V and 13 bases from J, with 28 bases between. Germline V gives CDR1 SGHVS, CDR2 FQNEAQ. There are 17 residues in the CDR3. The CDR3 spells CASSSQAGSRGGDALFF. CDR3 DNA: TGTGCCAGCAGCTCACAAGCAGGGTCGCGTGGTGGCGATGCGCTGTTTTTT.

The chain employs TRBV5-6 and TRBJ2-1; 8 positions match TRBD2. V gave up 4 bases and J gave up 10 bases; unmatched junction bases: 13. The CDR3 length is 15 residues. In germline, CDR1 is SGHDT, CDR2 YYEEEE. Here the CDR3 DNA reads TGTGCCAGCAGCCGTCCGGGAGGGGCGGGCGGGGAGCAGTTCTTC. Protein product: CASSRPGGAGGEQFF.

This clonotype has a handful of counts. The chain's CDR3 is CASSRVAGGENEQFF. The CDR3 nucleotides read TGTGCCAGCAGCCGAGTAGCGGGAGGGGAAAATGAGCAGTTCTTC. The chain carries TRBV7-2 and TRBJ2-1, with 11 positions matching TRBD2. The CDR3 is made up of 15 amino acids. V shed 5 bases and J 7 bases; nucleotides not matched to a gene: 7. Germline CDR1 SGHTA, CDR2 FQGNSA.

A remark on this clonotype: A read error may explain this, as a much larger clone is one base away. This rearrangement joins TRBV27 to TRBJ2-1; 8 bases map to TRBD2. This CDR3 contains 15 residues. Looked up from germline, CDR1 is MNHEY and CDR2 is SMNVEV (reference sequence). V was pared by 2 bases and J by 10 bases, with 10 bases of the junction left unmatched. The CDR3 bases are TGTGCCAGCAGTTTAGGGCGGGAGGAATCCTACGAGCAGTTCTTC. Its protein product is CASSLGREESYEQFF.

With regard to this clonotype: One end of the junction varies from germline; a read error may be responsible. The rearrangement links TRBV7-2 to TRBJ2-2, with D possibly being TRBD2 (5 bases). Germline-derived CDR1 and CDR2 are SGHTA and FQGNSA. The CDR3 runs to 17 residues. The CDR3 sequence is CASSSLHLNSNTGELYF. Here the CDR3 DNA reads TGTGCCAGCAGCTCGCTCCATCTTAACTCAAACACCGGGGAGCTGTATTTT.

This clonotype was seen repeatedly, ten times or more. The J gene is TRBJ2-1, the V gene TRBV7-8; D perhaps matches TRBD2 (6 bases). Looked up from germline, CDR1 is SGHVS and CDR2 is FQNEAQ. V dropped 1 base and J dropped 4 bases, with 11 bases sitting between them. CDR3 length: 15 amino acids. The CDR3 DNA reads TGTGCCAGCAGCTTAGTTAGCGGTCAGTACAATGAGCAGTTCTTC. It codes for CASSLVSGQYNEQFF.

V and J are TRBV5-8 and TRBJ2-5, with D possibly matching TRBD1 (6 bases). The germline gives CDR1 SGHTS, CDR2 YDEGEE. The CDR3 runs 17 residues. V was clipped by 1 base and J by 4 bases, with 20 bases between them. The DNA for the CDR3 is TGTGCCAGCAGCTTGTCGGGGACACAGGAGCCTTCAGAGACCCAGTACTTC. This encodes CASSLSGTQEPSETQYF.

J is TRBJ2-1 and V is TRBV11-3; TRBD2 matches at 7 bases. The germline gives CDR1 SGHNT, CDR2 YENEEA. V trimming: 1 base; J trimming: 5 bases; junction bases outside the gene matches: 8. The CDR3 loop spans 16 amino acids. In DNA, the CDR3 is TGTGCCAGCAGCTTAGTGGGCGGGAGTGCCCACAATGAGCAGTTCTTC. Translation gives CASSLVGGSAHNEQFF. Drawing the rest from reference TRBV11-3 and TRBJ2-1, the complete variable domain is EAGVVQSPRYKIIEKKQPVAFWCNPISGHNTLYWYLQNLGQGPELLIRYENEEAVDDSQLPKDRFSAERLKGVDSTLKIQPAELGDSAVYLCASSLVGGSAHNEQFFGPGTRLTVL.

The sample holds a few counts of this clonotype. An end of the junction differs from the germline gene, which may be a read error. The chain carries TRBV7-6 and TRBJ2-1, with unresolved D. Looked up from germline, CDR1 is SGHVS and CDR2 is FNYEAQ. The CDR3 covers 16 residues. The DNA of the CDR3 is TGTGCCAGCATAAGCCAACCTGTTCCTTCCCACACCGTCTGGGCCTTC. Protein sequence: CASISQPVPSHTVWAF.

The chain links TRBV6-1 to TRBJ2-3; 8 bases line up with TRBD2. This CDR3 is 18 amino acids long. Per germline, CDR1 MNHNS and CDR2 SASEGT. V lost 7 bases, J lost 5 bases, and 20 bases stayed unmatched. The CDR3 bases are TGTGCCAGCATAAAGACTAGCGCGGGGCCCCCTGCCAAAGATACGCAGTATTTT. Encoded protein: CASIKTSAGPPAKDTQYF.

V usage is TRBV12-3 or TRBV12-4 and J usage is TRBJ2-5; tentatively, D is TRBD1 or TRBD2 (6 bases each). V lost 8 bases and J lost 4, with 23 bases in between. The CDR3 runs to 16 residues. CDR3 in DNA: TGTGCCAGCGGGGCCACTGGGGGGCGCGGCCCAGAGACCCAGTACTTC. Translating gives CASGATGGRGPETQYF.

The CDR3 region has the DNA TGTGCCAGCAGTTACCAGGGACGGAGGACAGATACGCAGTATTTT. Protein sequence: CASSYQGRRTDTQYF. The chain couples TRBV6-2 or TRBV6-3 to TRBJ2-3; possibly TRBD1 or TRBD2 for D (5 bases each). The CDR3 has 15 amino acids. With 2 bases removed from V and 3 bases from J, the gap between germline ends came to 12 bases. Germline lookup yields CDR1 MNHEY and CDR2 SVGEGT.

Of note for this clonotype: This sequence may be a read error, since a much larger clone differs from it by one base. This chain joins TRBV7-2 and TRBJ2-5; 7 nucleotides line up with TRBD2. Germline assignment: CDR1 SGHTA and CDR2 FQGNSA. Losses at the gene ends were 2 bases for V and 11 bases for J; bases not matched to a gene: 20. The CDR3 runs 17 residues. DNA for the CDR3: TGTGCCAGCAGCTTACCAACTTTCGGGGGGAGGAACAATGAGCAGTACTTC. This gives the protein CASSLPTFGGRNNEQYF.

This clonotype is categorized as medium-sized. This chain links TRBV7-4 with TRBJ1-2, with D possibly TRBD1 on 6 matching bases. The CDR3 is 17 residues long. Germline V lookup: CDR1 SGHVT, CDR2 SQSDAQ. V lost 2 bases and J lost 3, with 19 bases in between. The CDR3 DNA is TGTGCCAGCAGCTTAAGTGTGGGACAAGGATGCGACTATGGCTACACCTTC. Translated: CASSLSVGQGCDYGYTF.

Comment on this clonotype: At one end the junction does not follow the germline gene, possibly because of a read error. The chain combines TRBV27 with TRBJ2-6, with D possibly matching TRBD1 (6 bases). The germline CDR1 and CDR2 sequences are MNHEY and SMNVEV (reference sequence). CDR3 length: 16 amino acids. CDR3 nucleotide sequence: TGTGCCAGCAGACCCCCAACAGGGTTTGGGGCCTACGTGCAGAATTTC. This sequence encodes CASRPPTGFGAYVQNF.

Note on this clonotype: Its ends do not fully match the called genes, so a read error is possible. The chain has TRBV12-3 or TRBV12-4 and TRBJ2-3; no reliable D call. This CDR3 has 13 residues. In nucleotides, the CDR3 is TGTGCCACGGTGTTGAGCGCCAAAGACACGCAGTACTTT. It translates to CATVLSAKDTQYF.